A single sample is the source of the 2 T cell receptor beta chains below, sequenced in a study of cytomegalovirus exposure and HLA in healthy donors. Vbeta (60) and Jbeta (13) primers were used in the PCR. Profiled with immunoSEQ multiplex PCR; TCRdb holds only in-frame clones, not every one. Here the sample spans approximately 210,000 clones, 79% being singletons. The sample taken for sequencing was PBMCs. The receptors here all came from a girl under 18 in good health and CMV-seropositive.

The chain carries TRBV9 and TRBJ2-5; 8 bases are shared with TRBD2. The CDR3 is 15 residues long. Germline V CDR1 and CDR2: SGDLS, YYNGEE. Trimming at V came to 4 bases and at J to 2 bases, leaving 7 bases not matched to a gene. CDR3: CASSLSGGPQETQYF. Here the CDR3 DNA reads TGTGCCAGCAGCTTAAGCGGGGGCCCACAAGAGACCCAGTACTTC.

The gene calls are TRBV18 and TRBJ2-3, with D possibly TRBD2 on 6 matching bases. This CDR3 is 14 amino acids long. CDR1 KGHSH and CDR2 LQKENI come from the germline V gene. The ends were cut back, 4 bases at V and 6 bases at J, with 14 bases in the middle. The CDR3: CASSRSRDLDTQYF. Here the CDR3 DNA reads TGTGCCAGCTCACGGTCAAGGGACTTGGATACGCAGTATTTT.